This T cell receptor beta chain came from a study of cytomegalovirus exposure and HLA in healthy donors. Study conclusions and caveats: A cluster of highly shared sequence variants was likely a sequencing artifact. In a later analysis, DRB1 alleles had the most associated TCRs; HLA-C alleles the fewest. Several of the most significant clusters appeared, in a later analysis, to be linked to common viral pathogens. A classifier reportedly called cytomegalovirus status with high sensitivity and specificity.

13 Jbeta primers and 60 Vbeta primers were used for the PCR. Assay used: immunoSEQ multiplex PCR; TCRdb lists only in-frame clones, some missing. The sample carries roughly 180,000 clones, approximately 80% recorded once. Unmatched junction bases numbered 3, after V lost 1 base and J lost 5 bases. Germline V lookup: CDR1 LNHNV, CDR2 YYDKDF (reference sequence). This CDR3 spans 16 amino acids. A note on this clone: What it binds is not known.

This TCR derives from a man aged 18 to 29 in good health and CMV-seronegative. Sequencing input: PBMCs. The chain recombines TRBV15 with TRBJ2-2; 11 bases align to TRBD2. This CDR3 reads CATSRGRLAGTGELFF. CDR3 bases: TGTGCCACCAGCAGAGGTCGACTAGCGGGGACCGGGGAGCTGTTTTTT.